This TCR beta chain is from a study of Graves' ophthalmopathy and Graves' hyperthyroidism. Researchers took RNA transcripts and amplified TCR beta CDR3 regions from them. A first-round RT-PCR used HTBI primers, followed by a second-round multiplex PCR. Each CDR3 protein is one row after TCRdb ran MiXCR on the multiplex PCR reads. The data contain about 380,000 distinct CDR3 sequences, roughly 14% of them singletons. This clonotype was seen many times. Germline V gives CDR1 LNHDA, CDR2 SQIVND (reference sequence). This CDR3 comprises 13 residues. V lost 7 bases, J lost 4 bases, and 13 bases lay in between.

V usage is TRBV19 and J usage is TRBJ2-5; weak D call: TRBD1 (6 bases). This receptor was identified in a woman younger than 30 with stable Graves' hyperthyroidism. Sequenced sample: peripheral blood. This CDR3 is CASKQGRGETQYF. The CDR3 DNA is TGTGCCAGTAAGCAGGGGCGAGGAGAGACCCAGTACTTC.